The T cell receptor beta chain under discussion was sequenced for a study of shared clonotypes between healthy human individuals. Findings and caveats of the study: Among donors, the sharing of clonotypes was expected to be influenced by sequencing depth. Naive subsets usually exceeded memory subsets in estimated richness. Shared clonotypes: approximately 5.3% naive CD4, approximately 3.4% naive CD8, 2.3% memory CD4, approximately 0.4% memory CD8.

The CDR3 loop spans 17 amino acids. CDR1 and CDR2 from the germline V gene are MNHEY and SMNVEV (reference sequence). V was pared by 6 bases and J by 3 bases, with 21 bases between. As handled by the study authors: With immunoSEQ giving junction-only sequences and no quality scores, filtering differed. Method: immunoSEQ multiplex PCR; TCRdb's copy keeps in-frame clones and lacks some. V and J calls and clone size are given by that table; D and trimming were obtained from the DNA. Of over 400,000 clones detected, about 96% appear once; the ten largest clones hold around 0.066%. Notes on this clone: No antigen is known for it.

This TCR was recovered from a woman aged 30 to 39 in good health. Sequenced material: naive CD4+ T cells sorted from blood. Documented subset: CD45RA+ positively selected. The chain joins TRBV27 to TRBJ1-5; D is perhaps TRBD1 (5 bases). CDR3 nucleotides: TGTGCCAGCAGCCCGACAGCCCTGTGGGGAATCAATCAGCCCCAGCATTTT. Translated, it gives CASSPTALWGINQPQHF.